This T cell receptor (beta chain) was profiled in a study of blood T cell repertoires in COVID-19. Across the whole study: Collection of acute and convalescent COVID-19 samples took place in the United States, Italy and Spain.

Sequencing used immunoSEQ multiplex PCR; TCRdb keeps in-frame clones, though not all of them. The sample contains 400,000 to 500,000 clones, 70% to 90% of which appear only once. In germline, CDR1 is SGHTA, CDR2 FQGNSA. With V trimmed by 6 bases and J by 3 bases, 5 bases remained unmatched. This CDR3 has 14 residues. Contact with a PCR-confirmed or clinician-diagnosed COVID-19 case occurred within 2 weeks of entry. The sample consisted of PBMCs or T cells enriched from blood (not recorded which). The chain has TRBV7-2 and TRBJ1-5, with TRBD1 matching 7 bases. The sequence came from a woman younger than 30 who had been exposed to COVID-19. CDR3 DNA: TGTGCCAGCAGAGACAGGGATCCCAATCAGCCCCAGCATTTT. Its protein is CASRDRDPNQPQHF.